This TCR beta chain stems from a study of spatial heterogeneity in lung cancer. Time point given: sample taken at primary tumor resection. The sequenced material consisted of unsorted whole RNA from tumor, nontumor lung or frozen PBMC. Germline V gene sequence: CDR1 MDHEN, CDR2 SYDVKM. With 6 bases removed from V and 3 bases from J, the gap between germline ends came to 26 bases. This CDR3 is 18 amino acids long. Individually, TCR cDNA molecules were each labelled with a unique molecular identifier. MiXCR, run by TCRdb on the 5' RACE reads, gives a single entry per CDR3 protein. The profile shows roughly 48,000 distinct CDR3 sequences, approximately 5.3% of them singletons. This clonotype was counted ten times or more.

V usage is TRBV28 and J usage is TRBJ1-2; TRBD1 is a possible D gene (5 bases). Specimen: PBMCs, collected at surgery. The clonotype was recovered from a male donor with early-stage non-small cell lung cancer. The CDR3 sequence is CASSPPGQGGWFDYGYTF. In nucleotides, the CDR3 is TGTGCCAGCAGCCCGCCTGGCCAGGGAGGTTGGTTTGACTATGGCTACACCTTC.